This T cell receptor (beta chain) was captured in a study of CXCR3-negative and CXCR3-positive naive CD8 T cells. Per the germline V gene, CDR1 is SEHNR and CDR2 is FQNEAQ (reference sequence). The CDR3 has 15 residues. With regard to this clonotype: Its target is not known.

The libraries of TRB cDNA were prepared using 5' RACE with UMI labels. Each CDR3 protein gets one entry in TCRdb, which reprocessed the 5' RACE reads and gives no DNA. The table for this sample gives 100,000 to 150,000 distinct CDR3 sequences. Study-wide points: In both naive subsets diversity was comparably high, whereas memory CD8+ cells showed much lower diversity.

Cells that were CD45RO-CCR7+CD27+CD95- constituted naive CD8+ T cells. The clonotype originates from a human donor in good health. Some clones in this sample may be carry-over from other donors' samples. The material sequenced was naive CXCR3- CD8+ T cells from blood. Sample subset: CD45RO-CCR7+CD27+CD95- naive CD8+ T cells lacking CXCR3 (TNR3-). The chain uses TRBV7-9 and TRBJ2-1. The CDR3 loop reads CASSLASGPADEQFF. The full variable domain, its missing parts supplied by reference TRBV7-9 and TRBJ2-1, is DTGVSQNPRHKITKRGQNVTFRCDPISEHNRLYWYRQTLGQGPEFLTYFQNEAQLEKSRLLSDRFSAERPKGSFSTLEIQRTEQGDSAMYLCASSLASGPADEQFFGPGTRLTVL.